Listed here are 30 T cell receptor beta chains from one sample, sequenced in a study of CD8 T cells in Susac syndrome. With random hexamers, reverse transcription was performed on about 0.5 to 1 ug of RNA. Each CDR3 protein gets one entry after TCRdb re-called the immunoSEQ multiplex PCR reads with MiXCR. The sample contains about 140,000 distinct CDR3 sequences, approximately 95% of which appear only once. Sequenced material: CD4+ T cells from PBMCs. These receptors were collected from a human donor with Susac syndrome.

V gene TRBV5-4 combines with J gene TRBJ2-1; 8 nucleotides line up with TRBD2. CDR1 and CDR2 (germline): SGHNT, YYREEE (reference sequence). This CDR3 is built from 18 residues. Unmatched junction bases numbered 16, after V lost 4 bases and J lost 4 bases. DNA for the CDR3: TGTGCCAGCAGCCCCCTTCTCCCCGGCGGGGGGTTATACAATGAGCAGTTCTTC. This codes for CASSPLLPGGGLYNEQFF.

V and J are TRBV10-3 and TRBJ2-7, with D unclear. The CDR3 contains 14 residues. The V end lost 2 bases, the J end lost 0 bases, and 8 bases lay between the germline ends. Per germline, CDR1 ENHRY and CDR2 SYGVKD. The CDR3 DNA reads TGTGCCATCAGTGAGGGCAGGCTCTCCTACGAGCAGTACTTC. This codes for CAISEGRLSYEQYF.

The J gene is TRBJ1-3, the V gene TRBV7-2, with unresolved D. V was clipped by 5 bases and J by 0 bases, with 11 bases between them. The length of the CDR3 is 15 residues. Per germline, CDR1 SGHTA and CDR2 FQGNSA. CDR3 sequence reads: CASSDWVPSGNTIYF. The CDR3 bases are TGTGCCAGCAGCGACTGGGTGCCCTCTGGAAACACCATATATTTT. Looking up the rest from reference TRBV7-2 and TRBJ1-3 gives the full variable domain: GAGVSQSPSNKVTEKGKDVELRCDPISGHTALYWYRQSLGQGLEFLIYFQGNSAPDKSGLPSDRFSAERTGGSVSTLTIQRTQQEDSAVYLCASSDWVPSGNTIYFGEGSWLTVV.

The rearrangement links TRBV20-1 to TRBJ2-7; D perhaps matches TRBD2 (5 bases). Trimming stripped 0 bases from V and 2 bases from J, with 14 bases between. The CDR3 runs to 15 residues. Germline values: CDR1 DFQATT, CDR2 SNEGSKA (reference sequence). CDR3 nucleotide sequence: TGCAGTGCTAGAGATCAACCGGGGATCCCCTACGAGCAGTACTTC. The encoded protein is CSARDQPGIPYEQYF.

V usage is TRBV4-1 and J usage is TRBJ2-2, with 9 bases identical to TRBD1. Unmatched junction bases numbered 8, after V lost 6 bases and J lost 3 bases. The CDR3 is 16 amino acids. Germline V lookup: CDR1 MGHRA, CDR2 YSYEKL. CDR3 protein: CASRRTGDGHTGELFF. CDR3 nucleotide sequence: TGCGCCAGCAGGAGGACAGGGGATGGGCACACCGGGGAGCTGTTTTTT.

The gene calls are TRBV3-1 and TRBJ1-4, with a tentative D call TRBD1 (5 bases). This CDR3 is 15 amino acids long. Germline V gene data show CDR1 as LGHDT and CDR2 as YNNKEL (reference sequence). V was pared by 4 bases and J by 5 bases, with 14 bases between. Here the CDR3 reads CASSPKRGRNEKLFF. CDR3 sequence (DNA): TGTGCCAGCAGCCCCAAACGGGGACGAAATGAAAAACTGTTTTTT.

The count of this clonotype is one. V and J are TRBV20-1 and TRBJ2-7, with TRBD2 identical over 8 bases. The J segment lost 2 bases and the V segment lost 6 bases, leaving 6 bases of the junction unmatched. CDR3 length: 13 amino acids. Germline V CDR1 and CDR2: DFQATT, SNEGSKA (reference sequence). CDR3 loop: CSATGTRTYEQYF. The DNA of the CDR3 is TGCAGTGCCACCGGGACTAGAACCTACGAGCAGTACTTC.

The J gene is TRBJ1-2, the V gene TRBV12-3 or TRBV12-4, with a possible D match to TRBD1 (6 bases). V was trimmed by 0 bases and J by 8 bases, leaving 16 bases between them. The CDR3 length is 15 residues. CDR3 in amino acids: CASSLALGGRGGYTF. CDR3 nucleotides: TGTGCCAGCAGTTTAGCGCTCGGGGGGCGCGGGGGCTACACCTTC.

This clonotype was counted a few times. CDR3 sequence: CASSLTGQSYEQYF. CDR3 in DNA: TGCGCCAGCAGCTTGACAGGACAATCCTACGAGCAGTACTTC. The J gene is TRBJ2-7, the V gene TRBV5-1; D might be TRBD1 (5 bases). CDR1 is SGHRS, CDR2 YFSETQ, per germline. This CDR3 region has 14 residues. Trimming took off 1 base at V and 1 base at J, with 9 bases between the two ends.

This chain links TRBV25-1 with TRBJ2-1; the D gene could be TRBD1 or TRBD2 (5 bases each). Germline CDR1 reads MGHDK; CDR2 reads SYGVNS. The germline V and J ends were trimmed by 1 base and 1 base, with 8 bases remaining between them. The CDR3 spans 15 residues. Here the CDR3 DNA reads TGTGCCAGCAGTGAATCGAGGGGATCCTACAATGAGCAGTTCTTC. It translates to CASSESRGSYNEQFF.

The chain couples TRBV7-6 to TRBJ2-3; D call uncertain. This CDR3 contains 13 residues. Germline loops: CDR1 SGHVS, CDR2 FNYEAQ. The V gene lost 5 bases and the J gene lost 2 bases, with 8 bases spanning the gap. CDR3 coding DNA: TGTGCCAGCAGCCAACCCTACACAGATACGCAGTATTTT. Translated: CASSQPYTDTQYF.

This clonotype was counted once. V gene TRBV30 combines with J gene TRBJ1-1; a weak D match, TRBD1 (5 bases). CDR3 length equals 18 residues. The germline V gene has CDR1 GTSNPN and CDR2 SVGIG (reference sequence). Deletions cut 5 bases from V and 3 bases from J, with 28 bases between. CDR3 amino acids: CAWVPSLRGGTWDTEAFF. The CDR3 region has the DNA TGTGCCTGGGTCCCGTCCCTAAGGGGTGGAACTTGGGACACTGAAGCTTTCTTT.

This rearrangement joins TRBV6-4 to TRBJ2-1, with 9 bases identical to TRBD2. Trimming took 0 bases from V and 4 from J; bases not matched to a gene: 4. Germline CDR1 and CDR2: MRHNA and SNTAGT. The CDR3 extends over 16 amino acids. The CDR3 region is CASSDSAGGGYNEQFF. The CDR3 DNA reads TGTGCCAGCAGTGACTCTGCGGGAGGGGGTTACAATGAGCAGTTCTTC.

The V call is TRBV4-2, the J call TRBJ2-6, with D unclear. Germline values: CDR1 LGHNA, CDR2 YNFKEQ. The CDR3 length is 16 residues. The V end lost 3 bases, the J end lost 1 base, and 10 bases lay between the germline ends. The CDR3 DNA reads TGTGCCAGCAGCCATGAGGTTACTTCTGGGGCCAACGTCCTGACTTTC. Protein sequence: CASSHEVTSGANVLTF.

This CDR3 is CASSSGGRAAKNIQYF. CDR3 bases: TGTGCCAGCAGCTCGGGGGGACGGGCAGCCAAAAACATTCAGTACTTC. J is TRBJ2-4 and V is TRBV7-2; TRBD2 matches 7 bases. Germline assignment: CDR1 SGHTA and CDR2 FQGNSA. The CDR3 contains 16 residues. J was trimmed by 0 bases and V by 4 bases; bases with no gene match: 6.

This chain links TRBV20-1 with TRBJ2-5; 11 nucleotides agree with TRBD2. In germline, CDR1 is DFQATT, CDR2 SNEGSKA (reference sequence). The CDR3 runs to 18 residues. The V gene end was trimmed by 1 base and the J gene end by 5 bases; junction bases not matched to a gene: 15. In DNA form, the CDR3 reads TGCAGTGCTAGAGCCGAGGTGGTAGCGGGAGGGCCTTCGGAGACCCAGTACTTC. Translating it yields CSARAEVVAGGPSETQYF.

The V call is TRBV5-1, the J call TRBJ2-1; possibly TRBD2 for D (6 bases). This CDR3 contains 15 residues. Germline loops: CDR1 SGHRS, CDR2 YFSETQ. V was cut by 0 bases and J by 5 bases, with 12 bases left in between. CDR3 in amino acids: CASSLVAGINNEQFF. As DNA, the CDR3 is TGCGCCAGCAGCTTGGTTGCGGGAATCAACAATGAGCAGTTCTTC.

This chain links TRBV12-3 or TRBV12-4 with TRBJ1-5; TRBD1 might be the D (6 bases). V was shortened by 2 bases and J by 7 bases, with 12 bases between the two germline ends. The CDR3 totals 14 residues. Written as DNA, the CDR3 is TGTGCCAGCAGTTTACTAGGGGGGGAGCAGCCCCAGCATTTT. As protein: CASSLLGGEQPQHF.

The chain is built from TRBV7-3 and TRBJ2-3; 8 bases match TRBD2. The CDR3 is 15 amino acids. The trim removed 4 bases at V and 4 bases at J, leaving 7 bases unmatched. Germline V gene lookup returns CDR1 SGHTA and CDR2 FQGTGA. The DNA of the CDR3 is TGTGCCAGCAGCTCCGGGAGGGGGACGGCAGATACGCAGTATTTT. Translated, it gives CASSSGRGTADTQYF.

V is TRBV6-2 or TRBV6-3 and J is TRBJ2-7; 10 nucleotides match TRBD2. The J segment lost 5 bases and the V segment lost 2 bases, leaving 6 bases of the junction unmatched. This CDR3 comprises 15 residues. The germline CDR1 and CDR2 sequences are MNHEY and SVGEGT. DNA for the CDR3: TGTGCCAGCAGTTACCTGCTAGCGGGAGCCCACGAGCAGTACTTC. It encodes CASSYLLAGAHEQYF.

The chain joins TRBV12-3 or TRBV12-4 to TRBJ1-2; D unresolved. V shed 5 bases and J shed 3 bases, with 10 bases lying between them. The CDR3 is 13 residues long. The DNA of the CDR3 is TGTGCCAGCAGTCTAGACAACGACTATGGCTACACCTTC. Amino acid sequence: CASSLDNDYGYTF.

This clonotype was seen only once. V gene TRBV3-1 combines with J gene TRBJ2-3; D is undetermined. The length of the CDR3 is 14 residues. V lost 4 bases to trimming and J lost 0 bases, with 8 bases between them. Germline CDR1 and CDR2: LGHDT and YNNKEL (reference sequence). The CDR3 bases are TGTGCCAGCAGCCCGCTTTCTAGCACAGATACGCAGTATTTT. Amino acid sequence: CASSPLSSTDTQYF.

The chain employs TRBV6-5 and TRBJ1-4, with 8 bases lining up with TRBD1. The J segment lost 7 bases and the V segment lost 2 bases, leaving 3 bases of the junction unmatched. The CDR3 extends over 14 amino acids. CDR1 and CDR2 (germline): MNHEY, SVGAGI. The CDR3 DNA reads TGTGCCAGCAGTTACAGCAGGGGGCGTGAAAAACTGTTTTTT. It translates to CASSYSRGREKLFF.

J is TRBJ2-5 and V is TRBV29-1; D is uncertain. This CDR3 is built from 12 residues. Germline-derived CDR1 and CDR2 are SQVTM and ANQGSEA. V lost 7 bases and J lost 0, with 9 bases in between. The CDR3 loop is CSALSDQETQYF. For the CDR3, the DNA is TGCAGCGCCTTATCCGACCAAGAGACCCAGTACTTC.

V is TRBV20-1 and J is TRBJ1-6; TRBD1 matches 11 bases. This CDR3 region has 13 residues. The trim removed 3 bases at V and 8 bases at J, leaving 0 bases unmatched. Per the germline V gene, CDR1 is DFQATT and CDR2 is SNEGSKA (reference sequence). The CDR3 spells CSARGQGDSPLHF. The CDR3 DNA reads TGCAGTGCTAGGGGACAGGGGGATTCACCCCTCCACTTT.

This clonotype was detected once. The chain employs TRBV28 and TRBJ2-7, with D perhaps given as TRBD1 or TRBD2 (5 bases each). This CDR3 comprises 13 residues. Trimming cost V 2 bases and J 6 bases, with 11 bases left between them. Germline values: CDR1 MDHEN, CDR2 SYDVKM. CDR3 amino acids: CASSLVGAGEQYF. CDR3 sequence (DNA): TGTGCCAGCAGTTTAGTCGGGGCGGGCGAGCAGTACTTC.

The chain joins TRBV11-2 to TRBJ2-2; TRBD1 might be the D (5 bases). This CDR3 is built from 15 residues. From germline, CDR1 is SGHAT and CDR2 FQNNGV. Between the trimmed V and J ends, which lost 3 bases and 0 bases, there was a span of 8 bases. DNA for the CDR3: TGTGCCAGCAGCTTCCCGACAGCGAACACCGGGGAGCTGTTTTTT. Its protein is CASSFPTANTGELFF.

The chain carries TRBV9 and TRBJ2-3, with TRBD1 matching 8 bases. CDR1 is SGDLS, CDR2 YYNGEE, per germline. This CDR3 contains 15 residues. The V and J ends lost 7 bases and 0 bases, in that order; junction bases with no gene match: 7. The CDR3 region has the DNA TGTGCCAGCGGCCGAAGACAGGGGAGCACAGATACGCAGTATTTT. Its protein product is CASGRRQGSTDTQYF.

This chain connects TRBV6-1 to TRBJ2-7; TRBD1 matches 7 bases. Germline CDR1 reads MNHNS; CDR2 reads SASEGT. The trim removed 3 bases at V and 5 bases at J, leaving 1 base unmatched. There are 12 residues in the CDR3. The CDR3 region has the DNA TGTGCCAGCAGTGAGACAGGGCACGAGCAGTACTTC. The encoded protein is CASSETGHEQYF.

CDR3 sequence (DNA): TGCGCCAGCAGCCAACAGGGGAACGGGGAGCTGTTTTTT. It yields the protein CASSQQGNGELFF. The rearrangement joins TRBV4-1 to TRBJ2-2, with a possible D match to TRBD1 (6 bases). CDR3 size: 13 residues. The V gene lost 2 bases and the J gene lost 7 bases, with 8 bases spanning the gap. Per germline, CDR1 MGHRA and CDR2 YSYEKL.